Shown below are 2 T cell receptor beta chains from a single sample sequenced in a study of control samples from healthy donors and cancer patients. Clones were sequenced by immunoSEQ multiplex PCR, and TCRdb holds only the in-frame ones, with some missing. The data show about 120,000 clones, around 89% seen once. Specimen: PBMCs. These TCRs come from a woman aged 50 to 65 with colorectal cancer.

CDR3 amino acids: CASSMQSVNTEAFF. Here the CDR3 DNA reads TGTGCCAGTAGTATGCAGTCGGTGAACACTGAAGCTTTCTTT. This chain uses TRBV19 with TRBJ1-1; D unresolved. The CDR3 extends over 14 amino acids. From germline, CDR1 is LNHDA and CDR2 SQIVND (reference sequence). Trimming removed 3 bases from V and 0 bases from J, with 8 bases in between.

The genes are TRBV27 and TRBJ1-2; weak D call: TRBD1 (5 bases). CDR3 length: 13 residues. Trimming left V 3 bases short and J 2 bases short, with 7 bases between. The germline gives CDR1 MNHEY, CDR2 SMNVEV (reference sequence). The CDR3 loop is CASSFRGNYGYTF. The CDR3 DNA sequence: TGTGCCAGCAGTTTTCGGGGGAACTATGGCTACACCTTC.